Listed here is a single T cell receptor (beta chain). Its antigen is unidentified. Relative to the germline gene, one junction end is altered; a read error may explain this. The repertoire was sequenced with immunoSEQ multiplex PCR; TCRdb's copy has only in-frame clones and lacks some. The sample has roughly 14,000 clones; about four fifths are singletons. This specimen belongs to a study of brain metastases from non-small cell lung cancer. Whole-study results and caveats: Metastases had sparse T cells but largely shared repertoires with primaries.

The sequenced sample was primary lung tumor tissue. This TCR was recovered from a donor aged 40 or older with non-small cell lung cancer.

The CDR3 region is CASNYEVSWPQHF. The CDR3 bases are TGTGCCAGCAATTACGAGGTCTCATGGCCCCAGCATTTT. The chain is built from TRBV6-2 or TRBV6-3 and TRBJ1-5; D gene unclear. Per germline, CDR1 MNHEY and CDR2 SVGEGT. The CDR3 totals 13 residues.